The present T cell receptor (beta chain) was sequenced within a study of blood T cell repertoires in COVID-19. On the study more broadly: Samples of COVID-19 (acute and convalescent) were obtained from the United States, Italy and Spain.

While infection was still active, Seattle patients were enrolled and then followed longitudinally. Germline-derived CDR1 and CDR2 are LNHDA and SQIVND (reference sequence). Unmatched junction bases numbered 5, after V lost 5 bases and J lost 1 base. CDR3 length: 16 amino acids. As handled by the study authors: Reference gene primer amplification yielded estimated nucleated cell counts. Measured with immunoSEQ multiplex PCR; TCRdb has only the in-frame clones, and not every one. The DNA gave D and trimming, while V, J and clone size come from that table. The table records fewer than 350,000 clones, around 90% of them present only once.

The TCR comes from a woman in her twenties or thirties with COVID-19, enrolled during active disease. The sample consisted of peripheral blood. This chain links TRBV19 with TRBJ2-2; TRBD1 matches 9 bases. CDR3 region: CASSFWGQGNTGELFF. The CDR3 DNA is TGTGCCAGTAGTTTCTGGGGACAGGGGAACACCGGGGAGCTGTTTTTT.